This T cell receptor (beta chain) was found in a study of blood T cell repertoires in COVID-19. Study-wide background: The United States, Italy and Spain provided the acute and convalescent COVID-19 samples. Sources were T cells, B-cell-depleted T cells, or PBMCs; the material itself was cDNA or gDNA.

Original analysis: The assay estimated nucleated cells by amplifying reference gene primers. TCRdb keeps only in-frame clones here, not all; method: immunoSEQ multiplex PCR. V, J and clone size reflect that table, while D and trimming were determined from the DNA. This sample has around 21,000 clones, with roughly 90% found just once. V lost 2 bases, J lost 6 bases, and 3 bases stayed unmatched. In germline, CDR1 is KGHSH, CDR2 LQKENI. The CDR3 has 14 residues. The sequenced material came from peripheral blood. J is TRBJ2-5 and V is TRBV18; 10 positions agree with TRBD1. The receptor was derived from a human donor in a cohort sampled during active COVID-19. The CDR3 spells CASSPDRGQQTQYF. CDR3 nucleotide sequence: TGTGCCAGCTCACCAGACAGGGGGCAGCAGACCCAGTACTTC.